Included here is one TCR beta chain sequence, with context. Its antigen target is currently unknown. Base qualities are not provided; no much larger clone lies one nucleotide away. The High Capacity cDNA Reverse Transcription Kit was used to reverse transcribe all of the isolated RNA, meaning that expressed TCRB transcripts were what got sequenced. Deep immunoSEQ sequencing was applied to naive, central memory and regulatory T cell samples, giving an average of roughly 3.6 million total reads per sample. After sorted cells were lysed in RLT buffer, RNA was extracted with DNase-treated RNeasy Micro or Mini kits, with the choice depending on cell number. To prevent cross-contamination, each cell subset was processed individually, whereas patient and healthy donor samples were processed jointly. TCRB sequences were amplified from cDNA with the immunoSEQ multiplex PCR, producing 87-bp fragments spanning the CDR3 region. The amplicons were sequenced using the Illumina HiSeq platform. The authors processed their data as follows. Synthetic template baselines were used to correct PCR bias computationally, reads within Hamming distance 2 were collapsed, and singletons that could not be merged were discarded. Reads were aligned to IMGT to assign V, D and J genes, CDR3 length, and insertions or deletions at six rearrangement sites. Within each subset, clonotype counts were normalized to sorted cell number, and only after that were true diversity and Gini coefficients computed with the tcR R package. The overlap coefficient, calculated on TCRB nucleotide sequences, was used to quantify repertoire sharing. Out-of-frame TCRB sequences from naive cells were analyzed to stand in for the pre-selection repertoire. TCRdb carries this immuneACCESS record with in-frame sequences only. Its versions omit some clonotypes, under half of them owing to an unresolved V gene in the studies checked, with the rest unexplained. V, J and clone size reflect that table, while D and trimming were determined from the DNA. The table for this sample lists 350,000 to 400,000 clones; around an eighth of them were counted only once. The top ten clonotypes cover 0.0095% to 0.013% of the sample.

These data come from a study of beta chain features in type 1 diabetes listed by TCRdb under 2018. For the study in its entirety: Patients and healthy donors did not differ in mean age, gender distribution, total cell number or subset yield. A total of around 110,000,000 sorted cells were examined across all samples, and RNA yield correlated strongly with the number of cells per subset. The study compared TCRB repertoires of sorted circulating CD4+ T cell subsets between recently diagnosed type 1 diabetes patients and matched healthy donors. Regulatory and stem cell-like memory subsets were obtained from only 8 patients and roughly 8 healthy donors, while naive and central memory subsets were obtained from all 28 donors. Overall study outcomes, separate from this receptor: Because the HLA sub-analyses included only small numbers of individuals, any influence of HLA type on TCRB rearrangement was left unresolved. The naive, central memory and regulatory TCRB repertoires appeared to resemble one another more closely among patients than among healthy donors. Patients with type 1 diabetes made fewer insertions and deleted more nucleotides at VDJ recombination sites, implying thymic rearrangement abnormalities. PCR might favor shorter templates, but patient and control samples were amplified and corrected together, so any skew would affect both groups equally. Type 1 diabetes patients showed a moderate but significant shortening of TCRB CDR3 length in all four CD4+ subsets. Because cDNA was sequenced instead of genomic DNA, activated cells with high expression could be over-represented, although the groups did not differ in activation or CD3 levels.

Each donor gave one peripheral blood draw, about 110 mL on average, collected into heparinised tubes. Using a panel that included CD45RO, CCR7, CD25, CD127, CD95 and CD27, naive, central memory, regulatory and stem cell-like memory CD4+ T cells were sorted on a BD FACSAria II. A purity above 95% was achieved for all sorted populations. PBMCs were separated immediately by Lymphoprep density gradient centrifugation and were stained directly, without being cultured. Samples were stained and sorted in pairs, with one healthy donor and one patient per experiment, so that batch effects were minimized. The specimen was naive CD4+ T cells from blood. The cell subset or site label, as the study defines it: true naive CD4+ T cells. The receptor was isolated from a woman aged 18 to 35 with type 1 diabetes.

DNA sequence: TGTGCCAGCAGCTTAGAGGGCATAGGCTACACCTTC. This gives the protein CASSLEGIGYTF. Rearrangement joined TRBV11-2 to TRBJ1-2; no D gene call is confident. The CDR3 covers 12 residues, taking in both the cysteine and the phenylalanine. CDR3 DNA is the only sequence kept; it has 36 bases, read in frame from the first base. Looking up the germline V gene yields CDR1 SGHAT and CDR2 FQNNGV. V is reduced by 0 bases and J by 8 bases, leaving a spacing of 7 bases between them.